What follows are 27 T cell receptor beta chains derived from one specimen sequenced in a study of T cell responses to AZD1222 COVID-19 vaccine. TCRdb's table, derived via immunoSEQ multiplex PCR, lists solely in-frame clones and lacks some. This table holds 180,000 or so clones, roughly 91% found once. The source material was peripheral blood, sampled 28 days after the second AZD1222 dose. Source of these receptors: an adult who received the AZD1222 COVID-19 vaccine.

The chain uses TRBV7-2 and TRBJ2-3, with D possibly TRBD2 on 5 matching bases. The CDR3 runs 14 residues. Looked up from germline, CDR1 is SGHTA and CDR2 is FQGNSA. Between the trimmed V and J ends, which lost 2 bases and 3 bases, there was a span of 9 bases. The CDR3 reads CASSLWPGTDTQYF. For the CDR3, the DNA is TGTGCCAGCAGCTTATGGCCGGGAACAGATACGCAGTATTTT.

The CDR3 nucleotides are TGCGCCAGCAGCTTGGGGGATATGAACACTGAAGCTTTCTTT. This encodes CASSLGDMNTEAFF. The chain recombines TRBV5-1 with TRBJ1-1; D is unresolved. The CDR3 extends over 14 amino acids. Per germline, CDR1 SGHRS and CDR2 YFSETQ. V was pared by 0 bases and J by 0 bases, with 6 bases between. Filled out from reference TRBV5-1 and TRBJ1-1, the complete variable domain reads KAGVTQTPRYLIKTRGQQVTLSCSPISGHRSVSWYQQTPGQGLQFLFEYFSETQRNKGNFPGRFSGRQFSNSRSEMNVSTLELGDSALYLCASSLGDMNTEAFFGQGTRLTVV.

This clone is a singleton in its sample. The chain uses TRBV18 and TRBJ1-1, with 8 bases lining up with TRBD1. V was pared by 4 bases and J by 0 bases, with 7 bases of the junction left unmatched. This CDR3 comprises 16 residues. Germline lookup yields CDR1 KGHSH and CDR2 LQKENI. CDR3 DNA sequence: TGTGCCAGCTCACGACTGACAGGGGCGGTGAACACTGAAGCTTTCTTT. Amino acid sequence: CASSRLTGAVNTEAFF.

The chain couples TRBV10-3 to TRBJ1-2; 12 bases align to TRBD1. The CDR3 loop spans 14 amino acids. V lost 6 bases and J lost 7; bases outside the gene matches: 6. CDR1 is ENHRY and CDR2 is SYGVKD in the germline V gene. The CDR3 protein is CAIRGQGASFGYTF. The CDR3 DNA sequence: TGTGCCATCAGGGGACAGGGGGCAAGTTTTGGCTACACCTTC.

This clone was observed a single time. This rearrangement joins TRBV3-1 (or the pseudogene TRBV3-2) to TRBJ1-5; D is uncertain. Per germline, CDR1 LGHDT and CDR2 YNNKEL (reference sequence). The CDR3 consists of 15 residues. The ends were cut back, 0 bases at V and 1 base at J, with 7 bases in the middle. CDR3 DNA: TGTGCCAGCAGCCAAGATATGACCAGCAATCAGCCCCAGCATTTT. It codes for CASSQDMTSNQPQHF.

This chain joins TRBV9 and TRBJ1-1; tentative D call: TRBD1 (5 bases). This CDR3 spans 15 amino acids. Between the trimmed V and J ends, which lost 3 bases and 3 bases, there was a span of 15 bases. Germline V gene sequence: CDR1 SGDLS, CDR2 YYNGEE. In DNA form, the CDR3 reads TGTGCCAGCAGCGCGTGGGGGGGTTGGTACACTGAAGCTTTCTTT. Amino acid sequence: CASSAWGGWYTEAFF.

CDR3 in DNA: TGTGCCAGCAGCTCTGAATCACGGGCGGGAGGCTACACCTTC. As protein: CASSSESRAGGYTF. V gene TRBV7-2 combines with J gene TRBJ1-2; no clear D. CDR1 SGHTA and CDR2 FQGNSA come from the germline V gene. The CDR3 length is 14 residues. V shed 4 bases and J shed 8 bases, with 17 bases lying between them.

The J gene is TRBJ2-7, the V gene TRBV27; D not resolved. V was cut by 7 bases and J by 1 base, with 11 bases left in between. The CDR3 has 13 residues. Germline CDR1 and CDR2: MNHEY and SMNVEV (reference sequence). The CDR3 bases are TGTGCCAGCAATGGTAGGATGTCCTACGAGCAGTACTTC. Translated, it gives CASNGRMSYEQYF.

The chain couples TRBV19 to TRBJ1-1; 7 nucleotides align to TRBD1. This CDR3 has 13 residues. Trimming took 5 bases from V and 6 from J; bases not matched to a gene: 6. Germline V CDR1 and CDR2: LNHDA, SQIVND (reference sequence). This CDR3 is CASSLGTVSEAFF. The CDR3 nucleotides are TGTGCCAGTAGTCTAGGGACAGTCTCTGAAGCTTTCTTT.

The chain links TRBV12-5 to TRBJ2-3, with TRBD2 identical over 11 bases. The trim removed 7 bases at V and 4 bases at J, leaving 7 bases unmatched. Germline loops: CDR1 LGHNT, CDR2 FRNRAP. This CDR3 is 15 amino acids long. The DNA for the CDR3 is TGTGCTAGTGATTACGGGACTAGCGGACCAGATACGCAGTATTTT. Protein sequence: CASDYGTSGPDTQYF.

The chain has TRBV2 and TRBJ1-5; D uncertain. CDR3 length: 15 amino acids. The germline gives CDR1 SNHLY, CDR2 FYNNEI. V lost 6 bases, J lost 7 bases, and 19 bases lay in between. The CDR3 sequence is CASREREVGRQPQHF. The CDR3 coding sequence is TGTGCCAGCAGAGAAAGGGAGGTTGGGCGCCAGCCCCAGCATTTT.

The genes are TRBV24-1 and TRBJ2-7; D is uncertain. Germline-derived CDR1 and CDR2 are KGHDR and SFDVKD. Trimming pared 7 bases from V and 4 bases from J, leaving 10 bases between. The CDR3 spans 12 residues. The CDR3 loop is CATSLLSYEQYF. CDR3 nucleotides: TGTGCCACCAGCCTTCTTTCGTACGAGCAGTACTTC.

This rearrangement joins TRBV7-6 to TRBJ2-7; D unclear. Germline CDR1 SGHVS, CDR2 FNYEAQ. V was shortened by 4 bases and J by 6 bases, with 10 bases between the two germline ends. The CDR3 totals 12 residues. CDR3 amino acids: CASSSIGTEQYF. The DNA for the CDR3 is TGTGCCAGCAGCTCGATAGGAACCGAGCAGTACTTC.

This chain connects TRBV9 to TRBJ2-5, with D perhaps matching TRBD2 (6 bases). CDR3 length equals 15 residues. The germline V and J ends were trimmed by 3 bases and 4 bases, with 16 bases remaining between them. The germline CDR1 and CDR2 sequences are SGDLS and YYNGEE. The CDR3: CASSAGAGMGETQYF. The CDR3 coding sequence is TGTGCCAGCAGCGCGGGAGCCGGGATGGGAGAGACCCAGTACTTC.

A single count supports this clone. CDR3 region: CASSLSVLDRVNTEAFF. CDR3 coding DNA: TGTGCCAGCAGCTTATCTGTTTTGGACAGGGTAAACACTGAAGCTTTCTTT. This chain links TRBV7-2 with TRBJ1-1, with 8 bases that match TRBD1. Germline loops: CDR1 SGHTA, CDR2 FQGNSA. J gave up 2 bases and V 2 bases, and 10 bases lay outside the gene matches. The CDR3 has 17 residues.

The CDR3 DNA sequence: TGTGCCAGCACCGGGCGGACATATTACCAACACTACGAGCAGTACTTC. Translating gives CASTGRTYYQHYEQYF. The chain recombines TRBV2 with TRBJ2-7; D perhaps matches TRBD1 (5 bases). The CDR3 spans 16 residues. Germline V CDR1 and CDR2: SNHLY, FYNNEI. The ends were cut back, 7 bases at V and 3 bases at J, with 22 bases in the middle. Together with reference TRBV2 and TRBJ2-7, the CDR3 gives the full variable domain: EPEVTQTPSHQVTQMGQEVILRCVPISNHLYFYWYRQILGQKVEFLVSFYNNEISEKSEIFDDQFSVERPDGSNFTLKIRSTKLEDSAMYFCASTGRTYYQHYEQYFGPGTRLTVT.

CDR3 in DNA: TGTGCCTGGAGTGAGGGGGCTCTGAGTCAGCCCCAGCATTTT. Its translation is CAWSEGALSQPQHF. The chain carries TRBV30 and TRBJ1-5; 7 bases map to TRBD1. CDR3 length: 14 amino acids. The V gene's germline CDR1 is GTSNPN and CDR2 SVGIG (reference sequence). The V gene end was trimmed by 1 base and the J gene end by 6 bases; junction bases not matched to a gene: 6.

The chain has TRBV6-5 and TRBJ1-1; no clear D. This CDR3 region has 13 residues. The V end was cut by 3 bases, the J end by 1 base, with 6 bases between. Germline V gene data show CDR1 as MNHEY and CDR2 as SVGAGI. CDR3 sequence (DNA): TGTGCCAGCAGTTATTACACGAACACTGAAGCTTTCTTT. Its translation: CASSYYTNTEAFF.

This chain links TRBV3-1 (or the pseudogene TRBV3-2) with TRBJ2-7; 7 bases match TRBD2. In germline, CDR1 is LGHDT, CDR2 YNNKEL (reference sequence). The CDR3 sequence is 14 residues long. V lost 4 bases, J lost 4 bases, and 7 bases stayed unmatched. CDR3 protein: CASSRSGGGYEQYF. CDR3 nucleotide sequence: TGTGCCAGCAGCCGTTCGGGGGGAGGTTACGAGCAGTACTTC.

This chain connects TRBV18 to TRBJ1-5; no reliable D call. CDR3 size: 13 residues. The germline V gene encodes CDR1 KGHSH and CDR2 LQKENI. Trimming removed 3 bases at V and 7 bases at J, with 10 bases between. The CDR3 protein is CASSPVPDQPQHF. Here the CDR3 DNA reads TGTGCCAGCTCACCGGTGCCAGACCAGCCCCAGCATTTT.

V and J are TRBV28 and TRBJ2-5; D remains ambiguous. The V end lost 4 bases, the J end lost 2 bases, and 5 bases lay between the germline ends. CDR1 is MDHEN, CDR2 SYDVKM, per germline. The CDR3 runs 12 residues. The CDR3 loop is CASSSSQETQYF. CDR3 nucleotides: TGTGCCAGCAGTTCATCGCAAGAGACCCAGTACTTC.

The chain has TRBV30 and TRBJ1-2; 9 positions match TRBD1. After removal of 0 bases from V and 4 bases from J, the junction contained 9 bases not matched to a gene. CDR1 and CDR2 from the germline V gene are GTSNPN and SVGIG (reference sequence). The CDR3 contains 16 residues. CDR3 nucleotide sequence: TGTGCCTGGAGTGTACGGGGGACAGGGCTGGCCTATGGCTACACCTTC. As protein: CAWSVRGTGLAYGYTF.

This sequence joins TRBV7-9 and TRBJ2-1, with D perhaps given as TRBD1 or TRBD2 (7 bases each). The CDR3 totals 16 residues. Germline CDR1 is SEHNR and CDR2 is FQNEAQ (reference sequence). Trimming left V 8 bases short and J 5 bases short, with 22 bases between. CDR3 nucleotides: TGTGCCAGCGGGAGGGGGCCCCTAGTGAGACACAATGAGCAGTTCTTC. Amino acids: CASGRGPLVRHNEQFF.

The V gene is TRBV30, the J gene TRBJ1-5; 7 bases align to TRBD1. This CDR3 contains 18 residues. Germline lookup yields CDR1 GTSNPN and CDR2 SVGIG (reference sequence). Unmatched junction bases numbered 16, after V lost 5 bases and J lost 0 bases. As DNA, the CDR3 is TGTGCCTGGCGCCCAGGTTGGGACAGCTCTTATAGCAATCAGCCCCAGCATTTT. Its protein is CAWRPGWDSSYSNQPQHF.

The chain uses TRBV3-1 (or the pseudogene TRBV3-2) and TRBJ1-5; D is unresolved. This CDR3 contains 16 residues. Germline V lookup: CDR1 LGHDT, CDR2 YNNKEL (reference sequence). Trimming pared 0 bases from V and 1 base from J, leaving 10 bases between. CDR3 bases: TGTGCCAGCAGCCAAGATCACGGAAGCAGCAATCAGCCCCAGCATTTT. It translates to CASSQDHGSSNQPQHF.

The chain joins TRBV6-5 to TRBJ1-5; D gene ambiguous. Germline values: CDR1 MNHEY, CDR2 SVGAGI. The CDR3 runs 13 residues. V shed 4 bases and J shed 6 bases, with 10 bases lying between them. CDR3 sequence: CASSSIPSQPQHF. The DNA for the CDR3 is TGTGCCAGCAGTTCTATTCCCAGTCAGCCCCAGCATTTT.

The chain combines TRBV3-1 (or the pseudogene TRBV3-2) with TRBJ2-7; 11 nucleotides line up with TRBD2. Germline CDR1 LGHDT, CDR2 YNNKEL (reference sequence). The V gene end was trimmed by 3 bases and the J gene end by 0 bases; junction bases not matched to a gene: 4. CDR3 length equals 16 residues. The CDR3 loop reads CASSQGLAEPSYEQYF. The DNA of the CDR3 is TGTGCCAGCAGCCAGGGACTAGCGGAACCCTCCTACGAGCAGTACTTC.